This TCR beta chain was sequenced during a study of cytomegalovirus exposure and HLA in healthy donors. 60 Vbeta and 13 Jbeta primers were used in PCR. Produced via immunoSEQ multiplex PCR; TCRdb's table is partial and in-frame only. This sample has 150,000 to 200,000 clones, with around 78% found just once. CDR1 and CDR2 from the germline V gene are SEHNR and FQNEAQ (reference sequence). The CDR3 is 11 amino acids. Each donor was nominally healthy when sampled (though unrecorded immune exposures were likely). Regarding this clone: One end of the junction does not line up with germline, which may come from a read error.

Sequenced sample: PBMCs. The chain carries TRBV7-9 and TRBJ2-7; no clear D gene. This clonotype was obtained from a woman between 40 and 50 years old in good health and CMV-seronegative. Here the CDR3 DNA reads TGTTCCAGCACCGAGGAGTACGAGCAGTACTTC. Protein: CSSTEEYEQYF.